This T cell receptor (beta chain) was recorded in a study of sequential checkpoint blockade in melanoma (dated by TCRdb to between 2019 and 2020). Study-wide context: Using 1:1 randomization, the trial assigned patients either to first-line nivolumab followed by ipilimumab (arm A) or to ipilimumab followed by nivolumab (arm B). Maintenance nivolumab came after both trial sequences. What the authors observed across the whole study: The model for predicting response that combines TCR metrics with mutation burden needs to be validated in larger, independent patient cohorts.

The treatment or condition label corresponds to: randomized to nivolumab then ipilimumab (arm A) or the reverse (arm B). No trial patient had received prior DNA-damaging chemotherapy. On a FACS Aria II flow cytometer, live CD3+CD8+ cells that were negative for CD19 and CD56 were sorted from thawed PBMCs. The samples were obtained from melanoma patients enrolled in CheckMate 064, an open-label, randomized phase II trial testing sequential checkpoint blockade. Peripheral blood mononuclear cells were collected by leukapheresis, purified using Ficoll-Paque, and frozen in human serum containing around 9.8% DMSO. Immediately after sorting, the purity of the sorted blood CD3+CD8+ cells was confirmed to be >98%, and DNA was then extracted. With regard to this clone: No cognate antigen has been identified for it. No much larger clonotype is one base removed from it; base qualities were not supplied.

TCRbeta CDR3 regions were immunosequenced from genomic DNA with the immunoSEQ Assay. Genomic DNA was amplified by bias-controlled multiplex PCR before high-throughput sequencing. The source study handled its data this way. To quantify the absolute abundance of each unique TCRbeta CDR3 region, the sequences were collapsed and filtered. Clonality, defined as 1 minus Pielou's evenness, was calculated using productive rearrangements only. A previously published method was used to identify clones with significantly greater frequencies in on-treatment samples than in baseline samples. TCRdb limited this immuneACCESS table to in-frame rearrangements with V and J called. A share of clones is missing; checked studies link under half to unresolved V genes, and the rest is unexplained. V and J calls and clone size come straight from that table; D and trimming were deduced from the DNA. A total of 40,000 or so clones appear in this sample, 70% to 90% of them only once. The top ten clones comprise 12% of the sample.

The CDR1 and CDR2 encoded by the germline V gene are SGDLS and YYNGEE. The CDR3 contains 15 residues, cysteine and phenylalanine counted. Of all the DNA, just the CDR3 is kept, 45 bases in frame from base 1. After removal of 3 bases from V and 5 bases from J, the junction retains 4 bases not matched to a gene. This receptor was identified in a human donor with melanoma. Material: CD8+ T cells sorted from blood (inferred from file names), obtained from a patient given nivolumab and ipilimumab in sequence. The chain was built from TRBV9 and TRBJ1-4; TRBD1 lines up with 10 middle nucleotides. The CDR3 has the sequence CASSGQGALNEKLFF. The nucleotides are TGTGCCAGCAGCGGACAGGGGGCCTTAAATGAAAAACTGTTTTTT.